This T cell receptor (beta chain) was sequenced for a study of blood T cell repertoires in COVID-19. Looking at the study overall: Acute-phase and convalescent COVID-19 samples originated in the United States, Italy and Spain. The analysed material was cDNA or gDNA that came from T cells, B-cell-depleted T cells, or PBMCs.

Assay used: immunoSEQ multiplex PCR; TCRdb lists only in-frame clones, some missing. The data contain 110,000 or so clones, roughly four fifths of them singletons. This CDR3 is 13 amino acids long. The ends were cut back, 5 bases at V and 2 bases at J, with 10 bases in the middle. The V gene's germline CDR1 is SGHVS and CDR2 FQNEAQ. The specimen was peripheral blood. The receptor was derived from a man aged 45-60 years with acute or convalescent COVID-19. The chain is built from TRBV7-8 and TRBJ2-7; D perhaps matches TRBD2 (5 bases). This chain's CDR3 is CASSPGLTYEQYF. The CDR3 DNA follows: TGTGCCAGCAGCCCCGGACTGACCTACGAGCAGTACTTC.